The entry that follows covers one T cell receptor (beta chain) sequence. Here immunoSEQ multiplex PCR was the method, and the copy in TCRdb shows in-frame clones only, minus some. Of over 110,000 clones listed, roughly 92% were seen once; the top ten hold about 11%. This entry is derived from a study of control samples from healthy donors and cancer patients. With 0 bases removed from V and 0 bases from J, the gap between germline ends came to 15 bases. The CDR3 spans 17 residues. In germline, CDR1 is LGHNA, CDR2 YNFKEQ. The receptor comes from a man aged 30-40 years in good health. V gene TRBV4-2 combines with J gene TRBJ2-7; possible D gene TRBD2, 6 bases. Material for sequencing was blood. The CDR3 DNA reads as TGTGCCAGCAGCCAAGATAGATCCGGGAGACTCTCCTACGAGCAGTACTTC. Its protein is CASSQDRSGRLSYEQYF.